The 3 T cell receptor beta chains reported below all come from one sample, sequenced in a study of memory CD4+ T cells and cytomegalovirus serostatus (dated by TCRdb to between 2018 and 2021). Libraries were prepared through the immunoSEQ multiplex PCR assay. The table comes from immuneACCESS by way of TCRdb, which keeps in-frame sequences with V and J called. Part of the clones is missing from these tables; in studies checked, under half for an unresolved V gene and the rest for unknown reasons. For this sample there are about 42,000 clones; 65% to 80% appear just once. The biggest ten clones account for about 0.6% of the sample. A FACSAria II was used to sort memory CD4+ T cells, defined as single viable CD3+CD4+CD8-CD45RO+ cells. The sequencing input was memory CD4+ T cells from blood. These receptors all come from an adult in good health and CMV-seronegative.

This clone was found once. The chain links TRBV7-8 to TRBJ2-3; D gene ambiguous. Germline V gene data show CDR1 as SGHVS and CDR2 as FQNEAQ. V dropped 10 bases and J dropped 2 bases, with 13 bases sitting between them. The CDR3 contains 13 residues. CDR3 sequence reads: CAISLGTTDTQYF. The CDR3 DNA sequence: TGTGCCATCTCATTAGGAACCACAGATACGCAGTATTTT.

The rearrangement uses TRBV2 and TRBJ2-7, with D perhaps TRBD1 or TRBD2 (5 bases each). The germline gives CDR1 SNHLY, CDR2 FYNNEI. CDR3 length: 12 residues. Trimming stripped 10 bases from V and 5 bases from J, with 15 bases between. In nucleotides, the CDR3 is TGTGCCACCACCCCCGAGGGGAACGAGCAGTACTTC. Translated: CATTPEGNEQYF.

In this sample, this clone turned up a few times. The chain recombines TRBV5-5 with TRBJ1-6, with D unresolved. The V end was cut by 2 bases, the J end by 8 bases, with 2 bases between. CDR1 is SGHKS and CDR2 is YYEKEE in the germline V gene (reference sequence). There are 11 residues in the CDR3. The DNA for the CDR3 is TGTGCCAGCAGCTTACATTCACCCCTCCACTTT. As protein: CASSLHSPLHF.